The entry below gives a single TCR beta chain sequence along with its context. The sample comes from a study of T cell responses to AZD1222 COVID-19 vaccine. CDR3 length: 15 amino acids. With V trimmed by 6 bases and J by 2 bases, 7 bases remained unmatched. CDR1 is MNHEY and CDR2 is SVGAGI in the germline V gene. The data were produced by immunoSEQ multiplex PCR, yet TCRdb's version contains in-frame clones alone and is incomplete. The table records just under 150,000 clones, over 85% of them present only once. Material: peripheral blood, obtained 28 days after the second AZD1222 dose. This clonotype was sampled from an adult who received the AZD1222 COVID-19 vaccine. The chain uses TRBV6-5 and TRBJ2-1, with TRBD1 matching 7 bases. CDR3 nucleotide sequence: TGTGCCAGCAGGGCCACAGGGGCGGCCTACAATGAGCAGTTCTTC. This codes for CASRATGAAYNEQFF.